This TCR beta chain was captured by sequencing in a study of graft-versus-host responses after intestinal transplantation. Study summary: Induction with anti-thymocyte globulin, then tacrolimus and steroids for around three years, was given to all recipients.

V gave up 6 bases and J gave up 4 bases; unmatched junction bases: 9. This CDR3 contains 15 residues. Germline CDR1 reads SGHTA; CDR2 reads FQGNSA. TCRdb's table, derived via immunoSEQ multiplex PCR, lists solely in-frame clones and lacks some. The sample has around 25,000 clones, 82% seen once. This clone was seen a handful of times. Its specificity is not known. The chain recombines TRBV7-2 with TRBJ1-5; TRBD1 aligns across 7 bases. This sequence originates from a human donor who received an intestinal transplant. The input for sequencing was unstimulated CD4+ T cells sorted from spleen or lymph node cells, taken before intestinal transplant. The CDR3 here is CASSGGRGVNQPQHF. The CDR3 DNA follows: TGTGCCAGCAGTGGAGGCAGGGGGGTAAATCAGCCCCAGCATTTT.